Only a few counts were recorded for the clone carrying this T cell receptor (beta chain). The antigen remains undetermined. This specimen belongs to a study of response to subunit inactivated influenza vaccine. MiXCR, applied by TCRdb to the RT-PCR reads, yields one record per CDR3 protein. This sample has 490,000 or so distinct CDR3 sequences; under 9% occur once, and the top ten carry under 15%. Notes on the study in general: The authors suggested that every seasonal influenza vaccination recruits few new T cells.

The trim removed 3 bases at V and 9 bases at J, leaving 6 bases unmatched. The germline V gene has CDR1 MGHRA and CDR2 YSYEKL. This CDR3 comprises 14 residues. The sample was PBMCs from blood, taken about 23 months after vaccination. J is TRBJ2-1 and V is TRBV4-1; 9 nucleotides line up with TRBD1. The TCR sequence derives from a man between 50 and 70 years old who received an inactivated influenza vaccine. CDR3 in amino acids: CASSQGTGGSEQFF. The CDR3 coding sequence is TGCGCCAGCAGCCAGGGAACAGGGGGCAGTGAGCAGTTCTTC.